The clone carrying this T cell receptor (beta chain) showed up just a few times. Antigen unknown. The ends lost 3 bases at V and 2 bases at J; junction bases unmatched: 4. Germline V lookup: CDR1 GTSNPN, CDR2 SVGIG (reference sequence). This CDR3 has 14 amino acids. One entry per CDR3 protein results from TCRdb running MiXCR on the 5' RACE reads. The sample yields hundreds of thousands of distinct CDR3 sequences, approximately 12% seen once. These data are taken from a study of CD8 T cells in ankylosing spondylitis. General observations from the study: Enrichment of disease-linked clones was reportedly significant in matched ankylosing spondylitis synovial fluid. Characteristic of ankylosing spondylitis blood, it appeared, was a TCR beta motif comprising several highly homologous variants.

The specimen sequenced was blood, either unsorted or a sorted T cell fraction (not recorded which). The chain carries TRBV30 and TRBJ2-3; TRBD2 aligns across 8 bases. The receptor comes from a male donor with ankylosing spondylitis. CDR3 DNA sequence: TGTGCCTGGAGCTTAGCGGGAACCACAGATACGCAGTATTTT. Translation gives CAWSLAGTTDTQYF.